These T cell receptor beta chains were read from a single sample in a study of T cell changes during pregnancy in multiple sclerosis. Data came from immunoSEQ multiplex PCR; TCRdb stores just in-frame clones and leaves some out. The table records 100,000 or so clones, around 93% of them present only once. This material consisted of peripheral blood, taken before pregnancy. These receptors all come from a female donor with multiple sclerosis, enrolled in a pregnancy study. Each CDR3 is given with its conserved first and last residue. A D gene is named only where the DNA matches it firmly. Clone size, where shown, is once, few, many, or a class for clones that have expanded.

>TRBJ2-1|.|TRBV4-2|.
TGTGCCAGCAGCCGCGGGACCCCTCCCAATGAGCAGTTCTTC
CASSRGTPPNEQFF
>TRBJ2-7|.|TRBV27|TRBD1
TGTGCCAGCAGTAAGGGACAGGGCTATTCCTACGAGCAGTACTTC
CASSKGQGYSYEQYF
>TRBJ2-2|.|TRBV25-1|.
TGTGCCAGCAGTGCTAAGTACACCGGGGAGCTGTTTTTT
CASSAKYTGELFF
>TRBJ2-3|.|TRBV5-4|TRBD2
TGTGCCAGCAGCAACGGACTAGCGGGGACAGATACGCAGTATTTT
CASSNGLAGTDTQYF
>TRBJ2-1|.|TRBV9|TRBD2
TGTGCCAGCAGCGAAAGCGGGACTAGCTCCTACAATGAGCAGTTCTTC
CASSESGTSSYNEQFF
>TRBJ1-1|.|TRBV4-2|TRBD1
TGTGCCAGCAGCCCTGAGGACAGGGGGCGGACTGAAGCTTTCTTT
CASSPEDRGRTEAFF
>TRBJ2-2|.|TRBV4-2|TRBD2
TGTGCCAGCAGGGACGTAGCGGGCTCGAACACCGGGGAGCTGTTTTTT
CASRDVAGSNTGELFF
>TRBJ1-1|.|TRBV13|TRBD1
TGTGCCAGCAGCGCTGGACAGGGGAACACTGAAGCTTTCTTT
CASSAGQGNTEAFF
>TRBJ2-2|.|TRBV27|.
TGTGCCAGCAGTTTAGTTCGCGGGACCGGGGAGCTGTTTTTT
CASSLVRGTGELFF
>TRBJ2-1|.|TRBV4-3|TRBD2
TGCGCCAGCAGCCAAGATCTGCCCGGGACTAGCCGCCATGAGCAGTTCTTC
CASSQDLPGTSRHEQFF
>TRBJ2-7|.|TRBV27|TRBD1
TGTGCCAGCAGTTTCTCGCTCTCGGGGACAGGGGCCTACGAGCAGTACTTC
CASSFSLSGTGAYEQYF
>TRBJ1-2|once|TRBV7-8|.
TGTGCCAGCAGCCTACCGGGAGGCTATGGCTACACCTTC
CASSLPGGYGYTF
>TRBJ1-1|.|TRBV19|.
TGTGCCAGTAGTCCCTTTTCCAACACTGAAGCTTTCTTT
CASSPFSNTEAFF
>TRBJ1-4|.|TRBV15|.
TGTGCCACCAGCAGAGGCAGGGCAACTAATGAAAAACTGTTTTTT
CATSRGRATNEKLFF
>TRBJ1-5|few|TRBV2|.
TGTGCCAGCAGTGAGGTCTGGGCCAATCAGCCCCAGCATTTT
CASSEVWANQPQHF
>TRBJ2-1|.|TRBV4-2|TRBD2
TGTGCCAGCAGCCAAGGTGGACTAGCGGGAGACTACAATGAGCAGTTCTTC
CASSQGGLAGDYNEQFF
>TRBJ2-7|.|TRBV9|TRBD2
TGTGCCAGCAGCGTAGCTACGACTAGCGGGAGTTTCGAGCAGTACTTC
CASSVATTSGSFEQYF
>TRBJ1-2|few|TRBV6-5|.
TGTGCCAGCAGTTCCTATTCGCGGGGCTACACCTTC
CASSSYSRGYTF
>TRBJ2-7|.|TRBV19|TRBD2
TGTGCCAGTAGTTCAAGGACTAGCGGGAGTCACGAGCAGTACTTC
CASSSRTSGSHEQYF
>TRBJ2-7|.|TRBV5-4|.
TGTGCCAGCAGCCCGATGACAGGAGCCTACGAGCAGTACTTC
CASSPMTGAYEQYF
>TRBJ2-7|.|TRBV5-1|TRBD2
TGCGCCAGCAGACCGGGACTAGCGGGCTCCTACGAGCAGTACTTC
CASRPGLAGSYEQYF
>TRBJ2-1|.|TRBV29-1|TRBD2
TGCAGCGTTGTGGGTAGCGGGAGTCGCAATGAGCAGTTCTTC
CSVVGSGSRNEQFF
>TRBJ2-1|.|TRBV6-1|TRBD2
TGTGCCAGCAGTGTTGTAGCGGGGACCTACAATGAGCAGTTCTTC
CASSVVAGTYNEQFF
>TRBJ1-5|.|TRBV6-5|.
TGTGCCAGCAGTTTGGCGGCAGGGAATCAGCCCCAGCATTTT
CASSLAAGNQPQHF
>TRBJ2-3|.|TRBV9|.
TGTGCCAGCAGCGCCCACGAGCTCGGGGATACGCAGTATTTT
CASSAHELGDTQYF
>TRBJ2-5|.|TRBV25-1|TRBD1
TGTGCCAGCACCAACCACGGGACAGGAGGAGGAGAGACCCAGTACTTC
CASTNHGTGGGETQYF
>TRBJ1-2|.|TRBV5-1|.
TGCGCCAGCAGCTTGGCGGTAAGCTCCTCTAACTATGGCTACACCTTC
CASSLAVSSSNYGYTF
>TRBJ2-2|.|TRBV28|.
TGTGCCAGCAGACCCCTACTAGCTGCGGTAACTACCGGGGAGCTGTTTTTT
CASRPLLAAVTTGELFF
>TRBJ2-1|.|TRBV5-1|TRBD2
TGCGCCAGCCGACTAGCGGGCCGATTACGAGATTACAATGAGCAGTTCTTC
CASRLAGRLRDYNEQFF
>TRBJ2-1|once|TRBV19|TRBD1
TGTGCCAGTAGTCCGACAGGGTTCTACAATGAGCAGTTCTTC
CASSPTGFYNEQFF
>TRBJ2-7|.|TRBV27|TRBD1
TGTGCCAGCAGCTCTCGGACAGGGCCCCCCTACGAGCAGTACTTC
CASSSRTGPPYEQYF
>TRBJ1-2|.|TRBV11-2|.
TGTGCCAGCAGCCCTCTGGACAGACCGAACTATGGCTACACCTTC
CASSPLDRPNYGYTF
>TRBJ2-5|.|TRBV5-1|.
TGCGCCAGCAGCACAGCCGAACAGGGACAAGAGACCCAGTACTTC
CASSTAEQGQETQYF
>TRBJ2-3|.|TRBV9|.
TGTGCCAGCAGCGTAGCGGGATCCACAGATACGCAGTATTTT
CASSVAGSTDTQYF
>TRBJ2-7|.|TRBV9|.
TGTGCCAGCAGCGAGGACCCTGGGAGCGCCTACGAGCAGTACTTC
CASSEDPGSAYEQYF